The present TCR beta chain was sequenced within a study of blood T cell repertoires in COVID-19. On the study more broadly: Donors in the United States, Italy and Spain gave samples during acute or convalescent COVID-19. T cells, B-cell-depleted T cells, or PBMCs supplied cDNA or gDNA.

This CDR3 spans 14 amino acids. Germline V CDR1 and CDR2: SNHLY, FYNNEI. The ends lost 7 bases at V and 2 bases at J; junction bases unmatched: 6. In the authors' workflow: Amplifying reference gene primers gave estimates of nucleated cell counts. Profiled with immunoSEQ multiplex PCR; TCRdb holds only in-frame clones, not every one. Clonal size and the V and J genes are those of that table, whereas D and trimming came from the DNA. Found here are roughly 200,000 clones, 80% to 90% of them singletons; the top ten hold about 0.96%. This TCR was sampled from a woman aged 18-30 years who had recovered from COVID-19. This rearrangement joins TRBV2 to TRBJ1-2; the match to TRBD1 covers 8 bases. Source material: peripheral blood. The CDR3 region has the DNA TGTGCCAGCAATCCTCAGGGGGCCAACTATGGCTACACCTTC. This gives the protein CASNPQGANYGYTF.